This T cell receptor (beta chain) is drawn from a study of Ad26.COV2.S vaccination and SARS-CoV-2 variants. Regarding the study as a whole: Using TCR breadth and depth analyses may have led to underestimated total T cell responses. Participants given vaccine showed non-spike TCR breadth similar to that of placebo recipients.

The treatment here: around 19 received Ad26.COV2.S at low or high dose, single or two shots; about five received placebo; per-sample allocation not given. The study sampled participants on day 63 after the first vaccine or placebo injection. An 18-55-year-old adult in Boston served as donor. The assay was immunoSEQ multiplex PCR, and TCRdb's table has in-frame clones only and misses some. The sample includes 430,000 or so clones, 75% to 90% of them seen just once. Of note for this clone: Its target is not known. One junction end disagrees with the germline gene, perhaps due to a read error.

The specimen comprised peripheral blood, sampled in a trial of Ad26.COV2.S vaccine versus placebo. The source is a person aged 18-65 years who received the Ad26.COV2.S COVID-19 vaccine or a placebo.

The CDR3 DNA sequence: TGCGTCAGCAGCCAAGTGAGGCTAGCAGGTCCAGATACGCAGTATTTT. As protein: CVSSQVRLAGPDTQYF. The gene calls are TRBV4-3 and TRBJ2-3; maybe TRBD2 (5 bases). There are 16 residues in the CDR3. Germline CDR1 reads LGHNA; CDR2 reads YSLEER.